These 9 T cell receptor beta chains came from one sample sequenced in a study of blood T cell repertoires in COVID-19. The data were produced by immunoSEQ multiplex PCR, yet TCRdb's version contains in-frame clones alone and is incomplete. The sample lists roughly 160,000 clones, approximately 80% occurring once. Sequencing was done on a sample of PBMCs or T cells enriched from blood (not recorded which). These receptor sequences come from a man in his fifties or sixties who had recovered from COVID-19.

The CDR3 bases are TGTGCCAGCAGCTTGGTCCTTTACTCTGGAAACACCATATATTTT. Protein: CASSLVLYSGNTIYF. The V and J genes are TRBV5-5 and TRBJ1-3, with unresolved D. V was clipped by 0 bases and J by 0 bases, with 7 bases between them. CDR1 and CDR2 from the germline V gene are SGHKS and YYEKEE (reference sequence). CDR3 length: 15 residues.

This clone showed up just a few times. This rearrangement joins TRBV7-8 to TRBJ1-6, with a possible D match to TRBD1 (5 bases). The CDR3 extends over 14 amino acids. Germline V lookup: CDR1 SGHVS, CDR2 FQNEAQ. The V end was cut by 2 bases, the J end by 10 bases, with 12 bases between. For the CDR3, the DNA is TGTGCCAGCAGCTTATTCGGGGGAGAATCACCCCTCCACTTT. Translation gives CASSLFGGESPLHF.

CDR3 DNA: TGTGCCAGCAGTTCTTCTGGGCGGGAGACAGATACGCAGTATTTT. Translation gives CASSSSGRETDTQYF. This chain connects TRBV5-5 to TRBJ2-3; 7 bases align to TRBD2. The CDR3 is 15 amino acids. The germline CDR1 and CDR2 sequences are SGHKS and YYEKEE (reference sequence). The V gene end was trimmed by 5 bases and the J gene end by 3 bases; junction bases not matched to a gene: 9.

This chain uses TRBV6-5 with TRBJ2-2; 8 bases line up with TRBD1. Unmatched junction bases numbered 5, after V lost 7 bases and J lost 1 base. Germline CDR1 and CDR2: MNHEY and SVGAGI. The CDR3 length is 15 residues. In DNA, the CDR3 is TGTGCCAGCACCAAAGGACAGGGGAACACCGGGGAGCTGTTTTTT. This encodes CASTKGQGNTGELFF.

This rearrangement joins TRBV18 to TRBJ1-6; 7 bases are shared with TRBD1. CDR3 length: 15 amino acids. Trimming at V came to 3 bases and at J to 6 bases, leaving 5 bases not matched to a gene. The V gene's germline CDR1 is KGHSH and CDR2 LQKENI. CDR3 residues: CASSPNRGSNSPLHF. CDR3 nucleotides: TGTGCCAGCTCACCGAACAGGGGTTCTAATTCACCCCTCCACTTT.

The sample holds a few counts of this clone. The chain carries TRBV7-9 and TRBJ1-5; perhaps TRBD1 as D (5 bases). With 5 bases removed from V and 7 bases from J, the gap between germline ends came to 9 bases. Germline lookup yields CDR1 SEHNR and CDR2 FQNEAQ (reference sequence). CDR3 length: 12 residues. Here the CDR3 DNA reads TGTGCCAGCAGCCAGGACATACAGCCCCAGCATTTT. Its translation is CASSQDIQPQHF.

J is TRBJ1-3 and V is TRBV28, with a possible D match to TRBD1 (6 bases). Per germline, CDR1 MDHEN and CDR2 SYDVKM. V was clipped by 0 bases and J by 0 bases, with 12 bases between them. There are 17 residues in the CDR3. The CDR3 is CASSLWVGQSSGNTIYF. In DNA, the CDR3 is TGTGCCAGCAGTTTATGGGTAGGACAGAGCTCTGGAAACACCATATATTTT.

The chain joins TRBV6-5 to TRBJ1-5, with TRBD1 as a possible D gene (6 bases). Trimming left V 2 bases short and J 4 bases short, with 6 bases between. Germline CDR1 reads MNHEY; CDR2 reads SVGAGI. CDR3 length: 13 amino acids. The CDR3 is CASSYDRNQPQHF. CDR3 bases: TGTGCCAGCAGTTACGACAGGAATCAGCCCCAGCATTTT.

The chain combines TRBV19 with TRBJ2-2, with D hard to call. CDR3 length: 14 residues. CDR1 and CDR2 (germline): LNHDA, SQIVND (reference sequence). Trimming took 0 bases from V and 0 from J, leaving 2 bases between them. The CDR3 is CASSIDTNTGELFF. The CDR3 bases are TGTGCCAGTAGTATAGACACGAACACCGGGGAGCTGTTTTTT.